Reported below is one T cell receptor beta chain. Its antigen is as yet unknown. The sample belongs to a study of OX40 agonist ivuxolimab in advanced cancers. Overall study results and limits: Dose levels from 0.1 to 3.0 mg/kg saw CD4+ and CD8+ blood T cells expand clonally by week 6.

The CDR3 covers 13 residues. Between the trimmed V and J ends, which lost 6 bases and 1 base, there was a span of 9 bases. Germline values: CDR1 SNHLY, CDR2 FYNNEI. TCRdb's copy holds only in-frame clones and misses some; the assay was immunoSEQ multiplex PCR. The sample has just under 75,000 clones, about 90% seen once. The receptor was isolated from an adult with an advanced solid tumor such as melanoma, head and neck, liver or kidney cancer. This rearrangement joins TRBV2 to TRBJ1-1; D may be TRBD1 (5 bases). The material sequenced was CD4+ or CD8+ T cells sorted from blood, taken in a trial of the OX40 agonist ivuxolimab. The CDR3 region has the DNA TGTGCCAGCAGGAACGACAGGAACACTGAAGCTTTCTTT. This gives the protein CASRNDRNTEAFF.